This T cell receptor beta chain was profiled in a study of cytomegalovirus exposure and HLA in healthy donors. Regarding this clone: What it binds is unknown.

Findings and caveats of the study: In a later analysis, V- and J-gene trimming of beta chains associated with a DCLRE1C missense variant, replicated independently. Previously analyzed data showed that most TCR beta V segments were productive at a frequency of about 87% or about 30%.

Both 60 Vbeta primers and 13 Jbeta primers went into the PCR. TCRdb keeps only in-frame clones here, not all; method: immunoSEQ multiplex PCR. The sample holds 95,000 to 150,000 clones; approximately 81% are singletons and the top ten take 2.2%. The germline CDR1 and CDR2 sequences are SGHRS and YFSETQ. The V gene lost 0 bases and the J gene lost 7 bases, with 19 bases spanning the gap. CDR3 length equals 16 residues. This clonotype originated in a woman between 40 and 50 years old in good health and CMV-seronegative. The chain combines TRBV5-1 with TRBJ1-2, with D possibly TRBD1 on 5 matching bases. The sample consisted of PBMCs. CDR3 DNA sequence: TGCGCCAGCAGCTTGGAGACAGCTTTTCGAGGTAGTGGCTACACCTTC. Protein sequence: CASSLETAFRGSGYTF.